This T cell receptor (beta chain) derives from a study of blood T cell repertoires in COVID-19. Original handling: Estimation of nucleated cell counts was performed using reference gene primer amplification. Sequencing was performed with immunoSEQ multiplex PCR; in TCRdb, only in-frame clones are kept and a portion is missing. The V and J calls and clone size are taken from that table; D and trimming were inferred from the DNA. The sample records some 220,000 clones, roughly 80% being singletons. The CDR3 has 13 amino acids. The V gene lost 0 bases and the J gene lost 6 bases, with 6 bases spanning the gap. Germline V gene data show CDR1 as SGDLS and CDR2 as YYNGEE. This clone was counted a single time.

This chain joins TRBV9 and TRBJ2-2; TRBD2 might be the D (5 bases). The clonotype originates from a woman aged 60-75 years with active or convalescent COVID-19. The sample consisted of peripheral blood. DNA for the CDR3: TGTGCCAGCAGCGTAGCGAGGGCCGGGGAGCTGTTTTTT. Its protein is CASSVARAGELFF.